A single sample gave rise to the 5 T cell receptor beta chains below, sequenced in a study of cytomegalovirus exposure and HLA in healthy donors. Primers: 60 Vbeta forward and 13 Jbeta reverse. Sequenced by immunoSEQ multiplex PCR; TCRdb stores in-frame clones only, minus some. This sample contains 75,000 to 85,000 clones. The source material was PBMCs. Every receptor here comes from a man aged 18 to 29 in good health and CMV-seropositive.

This rearrangement joins TRBV6-5 to TRBJ2-1; 10 positions agree with TRBD2. Germline V gene sequence: CDR1 MNHEY, CDR2 SVGAGI. V shed 4 bases and J 7 bases; nucleotides not matched to a gene: 10. The CDR3 covers 16 residues. CDR3 protein: CASSLLSGGRGNEQFF. CDR3 DNA: TGTGCCAGCAGTTTACTTAGCGGGGGGAGAGGAAATGAGCAGTTCTTC.

About this clone: This sample also contains other DNA sequences that code for the same CDR3. The chain recombines TRBV28 with TRBJ1-5; TRBD1 agrees at 9 bases. Unmatched junction bases numbered 5, after V lost 6 bases and J lost 2 bases. The CDR3 runs to 15 residues. CDR1 is MDHEN, CDR2 SYDVKM, per germline. This CDR3 reads CASSLQGAGNQPQHF. CDR3 bases: TGTGCCAGCAGCTTACAGGGGGCGGGCAATCAGCCCCAGCATTTT.

This sequence joins TRBV6-4 and TRBJ2-1, with a possible D match to TRBD1 (6 bases). The germline V gene encodes CDR1 MRHNA and CDR2 SNTAGT. The CDR3 runs to 15 residues. The ends were cut back, 6 bases at V and 0 bases at J, with 12 bases in the middle. This CDR3 reads CASSPGHPSYNEQFF. The DNA for the CDR3 is TGTGCCAGCAGCCCGGGACACCCCTCCTACAATGAGCAGTTCTTC.

The CDR3 protein is CASSATGGPGVYGYTF. In nucleotides, the CDR3 is TGCGCCAGCAGCGCCACGGGGGGCCCCGGGGTCTATGGCTACACCTTC. V gene TRBV5-1 combines with J gene TRBJ1-2; possible D gene TRBD1, 6 bases. This CDR3 contains 16 residues. Trimming removed 4 bases from V and 4 bases from J, with 20 bases in between. Germline CDR1 and CDR2: SGHRS and YFSETQ.

The gene calls are TRBV6-5 and TRBJ2-5; TRBD1 matches 7 bases. The end of the DNA aligns better with TRBJ2-7, so the J call may be wrong. Germline CDR1 and CDR2: MNHEY and SVGAGI. This CDR3 is built from 15 residues. CDR3 DNA: TGTGCCAGCAGACACCGGGACAGATTCTCCTACGAGCAGTACTTC. This gives the protein CASRHRDRFSYEQYF.